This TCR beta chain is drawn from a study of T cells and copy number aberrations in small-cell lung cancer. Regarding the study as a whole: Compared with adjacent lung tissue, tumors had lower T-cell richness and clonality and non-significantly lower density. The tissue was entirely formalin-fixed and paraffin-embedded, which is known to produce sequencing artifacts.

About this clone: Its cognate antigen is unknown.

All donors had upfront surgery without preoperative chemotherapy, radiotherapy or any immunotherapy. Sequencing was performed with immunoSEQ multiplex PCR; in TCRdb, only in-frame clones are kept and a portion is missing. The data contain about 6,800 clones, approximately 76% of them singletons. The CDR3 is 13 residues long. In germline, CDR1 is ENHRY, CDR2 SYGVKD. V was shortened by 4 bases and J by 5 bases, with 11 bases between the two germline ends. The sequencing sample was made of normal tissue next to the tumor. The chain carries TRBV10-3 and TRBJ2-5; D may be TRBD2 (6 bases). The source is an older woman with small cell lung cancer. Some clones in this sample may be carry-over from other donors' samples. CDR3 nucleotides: TGTGCCATCAGTGGGTCTGGGAGGGAGACCCAGTACTTC. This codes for CAISGSGRETQYF.